This passage covers 18 T cell receptor beta chains from one sample sequenced in a study of shared clonotypes between healthy human individuals. In the naive CD8 group, cells lacked CD45RO and were positively selected for CCR7, so terminally differentiated effector memory CD45RA+ cells were left out. TCRdb's table, derived via immunoSEQ multiplex PCR, lists solely in-frame clones and lacks some. The table has about 870,000 clones, over 90% seen once. Sample: naive CD8+ T cells sorted from blood. The receptors derive from a man aged 25 to 40 in good health.

The CDR3: CASSSGLVSYGYTF. For the CDR3, the DNA is TGTGCCAGCAGTTCCGGACTGGTATCCTATGGCTACACCTTC. The chain recombines TRBV28 with TRBJ1-2; D gene unclear. Trimming removed 4 bases at V and 4 bases at J, with 13 bases between. The V gene's germline CDR1 is MDHEN and CDR2 SYDVKM. This CDR3 region has 14 residues.

The chain uses TRBV6-1 and TRBJ1-5; 8 positions agree with TRBD1. J was trimmed by 8 bases and V by 1 base; bases with no gene match: 7. Germline V lookup: CDR1 MNHNS, CDR2 SASEGT. The CDR3 is 15 amino acids. CDR3 region: CASSEGQGFAEPQHF. The CDR3 region has the DNA TGTGCCAGCAGTGAAGGACAGGGGTTCGCGGAGCCCCAGCATTTT.

The rearrangement joins TRBV5-6 to TRBJ2-4, with D possibly matching TRBD1 (6 bases). CDR1 and CDR2 from the germline V gene are SGHDT and YYEEEE. Trimming left V 1 base short and J 4 bases short, with 12 bases between. The CDR3 totals 15 residues. The CDR3 DNA reads as TGTGCCAGCAGCTTGTTCCAGGGACAAAAAAACATTCAGTACTTC. Protein: CASSLFQGQKNIQYF.

The gene calls are TRBV5-1 and TRBJ2-1; no definite D call. This CDR3 has 16 amino acids. Germline assignment: CDR1 SGHRS and CDR2 YFSETQ. Trimming removed 1 base from V and 0 bases from J, with 11 bases in between. CDR3 sequence reads: CASSLLDASSYNEQFF. CDR3 nucleotide sequence: TGCGCCAGCAGCTTGTTGGACGCAAGCTCCTACAATGAGCAGTTCTTC.

V is TRBV7-9 and J is TRBJ1-4; D call uncertain. The CDR3 length is 15 residues. V lost 1 base, J lost 0 bases, and 6 bases lay in between. Germline assignment: CDR1 SEHNR and CDR2 FQNEAQ (reference sequence). The CDR3 coding sequence is TGTGCCAGCAGCTTAGATTTTACAACTAATGAAAAACTGTTTTTT. This encodes CASSLDFTTNEKLFF.

This clone was seen a few times. This rearrangement joins TRBV21-1 to TRBJ1-4. TRBV21-1 constitutes a pseudogene. CDR3 size: 13 residues. CDR3 protein: CASSKASYEKLFF. The CDR3 DNA is TGTGCCAGCAGCAAAGCTTCCTATGAAAAACTGTTTTTT.

The chain has TRBV30 and TRBJ2-1, with no clear D. V lost 0 bases, J lost 4 bases, and 7 bases lay in between. The V gene's germline CDR1 is GTSNPN and CDR2 SVGIG (reference sequence). This CDR3 is 13 amino acids long. The CDR3: CAWSVHSYNEQFF. The CDR3 DNA is TGTGCCTGGAGTGTTCACAGTTACAATGAGCAGTTCTTC.

The gene calls are TRBV9 and TRBJ2-7; D may be TRBD2 (6 bases). Looked up from germline, CDR1 is SGDLS and CDR2 is YYNGEE. This CDR3 has 16 residues. The ends were cut back, 2 bases at V and 0 bases at J, with 15 bases in the middle. In DNA form, the CDR3 reads TGTGCCAGCAGCGTCAACCCGGGGGTTCGCTCCTACGAGCAGTACTTC. It translates to CASSVNPGVRSYEQYF.

The chain carries TRBV29-1 and TRBJ2-1; D possibly corresponds to TRBD1 (5 bases). The V gene's germline CDR1 is SQVTM and CDR2 ANQGSEA. V lost 7 bases and J lost 4, with 14 bases in between. The CDR3 extends over 13 amino acids. The chain's CDR3 is CSAPRQSYNEQFF. The DNA of the CDR3 is TGCAGCGCCCCCCGACAGTCTTACAATGAGCAGTTCTTC.

The V gene is TRBV28, the J gene TRBJ2-5; possibly TRBD1 for D (5 bases). The DNA matches TRBJ2-7 better at its end, which makes the J call doubtful. CDR1 is MDHEN and CDR2 is SYDVKM in the germline V gene. The CDR3 has 12 amino acids. Here the CDR3 DNA reads TGTGCCACCACACAGGACTCCTACGAGCAGTACTTC. It yields the protein CATTQDSYEQYF.

The genes are TRBV7-9 and TRBJ2-3; D may be TRBD2 (6 bases). The V end was cut by 6 bases, the J end by 6 bases, with 10 bases between. The CDR3 runs to 12 residues. Germline CDR1 and CDR2: SEHNR and FQNEAQ (reference sequence). CDR3 coding DNA: TGTGCCAGCAGGCGGGGTCCTGATACGCAGTATTTT. Translated: CASRRGPDTQYF.

As regards this clone: The same CDR3 also results from other DNA sequences found in this sample. CDR3 sequence: CASSLGTDQPQHF. The CDR3 DNA reads TGTGCCAGCAGCTTGGGGACAGATCAGCCCCAGCATTTT. This chain uses TRBV7-9 with TRBJ1-5; 7 bases agree with TRBD1. The germline V gene encodes CDR1 SEHNR and CDR2 FQNEAQ (reference sequence). Unmatched junction bases numbered 1, after V lost 3 bases and J lost 5 bases. This CDR3 region has 13 residues.

This clone has only one observation. The J gene is TRBJ2-7, the V gene TRBV7-9, with TRBD1 matching over 8 bases. Germline V gene lookup returns CDR1 SEHNR and CDR2 FQNEAQ (reference sequence). V was pared by 7 bases and J by 4 bases, with 6 bases of the junction left unmatched. The CDR3 length is 13 residues. CDR3 nucleotide sequence: TGTGCCAGCACCCCCGGGACAGGTTACGAGCAGTACTTC. Its protein is CASTPGTGYEQYF. Looking up the rest from reference TRBV7-9 and TRBJ2-7 gives the full variable domain: DTGVSQNPRHKITKRGQNVTFRCDPISEHNRLYWYRQTLGQGPEFLTYFQNEAQLEKSRLLSDRFSAERPKGSFSTLEIQRTEQGDSAMYLCASTPGTGYEQYFGPGTRLTVT.

The chain uses TRBV10-3 and TRBJ1-2; D unclear. The CDR3 is 15 amino acids. The V end was cut by 0 bases, the J end by 2 bases, with 10 bases between. The germline gives CDR1 ENHRY, CDR2 SYGVKD. The CDR3 nucleotides are TGTGCCATCAGTGAGTCGACCGAGTCCAACTATGGCTACACCTTC. Its protein product is CAISESTESNYGYTF.

This rearrangement joins TRBV19 to TRBJ2-3, with D perhaps TRBD1 or TRBD2 (5 bases each). The germline V and J ends were trimmed by 5 bases and 2 bases, with 23 bases remaining between them. Germline V gives CDR1 LNHDA, CDR2 SQIVND (reference sequence). This CDR3 region has 18 residues. CDR3 sequence (DNA): TGTGCCAGTAGTGTCGTGTGGGAGTTGGGGCCAGACACAGATACGCAGTATTTT. Its translation: CASSVVWELGPDTDTQYF.

This clone was counted between two and nine times. Other DNA sequences from this sample encode an identical CDR3 as well. V gene TRBV7-9 combines with J gene TRBJ2-7; D gene ambiguous. Germline-derived CDR1 and CDR2 are SEHNR and FQNEAQ (reference sequence). The CDR3 is 13 amino acids. V lost 2 bases and J 1 base, leaving 6 bases between the germline ends. The CDR3 sequence is CASSLPDSYEQYF. DNA for the CDR3: TGTGCCAGCAGCTTACCAGATTCCTACGAGCAGTACTTC.

The chain uses TRBV28 and TRBJ2-7; 7 bases are shared with TRBD1. This CDR3 spans 17 amino acids. V lost 2 bases and J lost 5; bases outside the gene matches: 15. Germline V gene data show CDR1 as MDHEN and CDR2 as SYDVKM. The CDR3 reads CASSLGLTGYEQNEQYF. The CDR3 DNA is TGTGCCAGCAGTTTAGGCCTGACAGGGTATGAGCAGAACGAGCAGTACTTC.

For this clone: Other DNA sequences from this sample encode an identical CDR3 as well. The chain recombines TRBV13 with TRBJ1-3; D unclear. Trimming stripped 3 bases from V and 3 bases from J, with 3 bases between. The CDR3 runs to 12 residues. Per the germline V gene, CDR1 is PRHDT and CDR2 is FYEKMQ (reference sequence). In nucleotides, the CDR3 is TGTGCCAGCAGCTTGGGTGGAAACACCATATATTTT. Protein sequence: CASSLGGNTIYF.